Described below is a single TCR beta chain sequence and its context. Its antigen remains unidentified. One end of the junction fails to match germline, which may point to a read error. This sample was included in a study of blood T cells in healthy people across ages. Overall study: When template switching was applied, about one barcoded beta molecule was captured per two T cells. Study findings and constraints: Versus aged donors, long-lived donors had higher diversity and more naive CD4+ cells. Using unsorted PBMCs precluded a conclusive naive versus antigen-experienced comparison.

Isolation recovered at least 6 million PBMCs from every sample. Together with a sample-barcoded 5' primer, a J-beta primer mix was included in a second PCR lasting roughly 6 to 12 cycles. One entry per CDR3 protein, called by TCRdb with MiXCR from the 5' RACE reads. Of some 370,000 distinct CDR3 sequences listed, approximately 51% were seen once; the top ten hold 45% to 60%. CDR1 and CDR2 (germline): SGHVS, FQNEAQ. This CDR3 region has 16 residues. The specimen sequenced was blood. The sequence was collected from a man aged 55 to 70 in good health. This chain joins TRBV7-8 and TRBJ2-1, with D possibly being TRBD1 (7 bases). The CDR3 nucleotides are TGTGCCAGCAACTTAGGGGGCGGGACCTCCTACAATGAGCAGTTCTTC. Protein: CASNLGGGTSYNEQFF.